This T cell receptor beta chain stems from a study of cytomegalovirus exposure and HLA in healthy donors. Study outcomes and limitations: Indistinguishable V segments such as TRBV6-2 and TRBV6-3 were excluded. Researchers reported from a later analysis that most CMV-associated TCR beta chains appeared HLA-restricted. Segments of the TCR beta V type were, in most cases, productive about 90% or about 30% of the time in an earlier analysis.

Germline V lookup: CDR1 SNHLY, CDR2 FYNNEI. V was clipped by 6 bases and J by 7 bases; unmatched bases: 15. CDR3 size: 17 residues. A note on this clone: Its target is not known.

The PCR had 60 Vbeta and 13 Jbeta primers. The method was immunoSEQ multiplex PCR; TCRdb's version includes in-frame clones alone and lacks a portion of them. The listing records 65,000 to 85,000 clones. Sample: PBMCs. The chain carries TRBV2 and TRBJ1-6; the match to TRBD1 covers 7 bases. The TCR comes from a woman aged 25-40 years in good health and CMV-seronegative. CDR3: CASSDPGQGESNSPLHF. As DNA, the CDR3 is TGTGCCAGCAGCGACCCCGGGCAGGGGGAGTCGAATTCACCCCTCCACTTT. The full variable domain, rest sourced from reference TRBV2 and TRBJ1-6, is EPEVTQTPSHQVTQMGQEVILRCVPISNHLYFYWYRQILGQKVEFLVSFYNNEISEKSEIFDDQFSVERPDGSNFTLKIRSTKLEDSAMYFCASSDPGQGESNSPLHFGNGTRLTVT.